One and the same sample provided the 14 T cell receptor beta chains below, sequenced in a study of T cell responses to AZD1222 COVID-19 vaccine. Generated by immunoSEQ multiplex PCR, the TCRdb table keeps only in-frame clones and is missing some. Among 80,000 to 90,000 clones listed, around nine tenths were seen once. The sequences come from peripheral blood, collected on day 0 of MenACWY control vaccination. The receptors come from an adult in good health.

The chain employs TRBV10-3 and TRBJ1-2, with 7 bases that match TRBD1. This CDR3 has 15 residues. V shed 10 bases and J 0 bases; nucleotides not matched to a gene: 11. Germline-derived CDR1 and CDR2 are ENHRY and SYGVKD. CDR3 sequence reads: CATHPRTGANYGYTF. The CDR3 DNA sequence: TGTGCCACCCACCCAAGGACAGGAGCTAACTATGGCTACACCTTC.

The rearrangement joins TRBV2 to TRBJ2-1, with 9 nucleotides matching TRBD2. Germline V lookup: CDR1 SNHLY, CDR2 FYNNEI. V lost 4 bases and J lost 10; bases outside the gene matches: 2. CDR3 length: 12 residues. This chain's CDR3 is CASSGLAVEQFF. In DNA form, the CDR3 reads TGTGCCAGCAGTGGACTAGCGGTCGAGCAGTTCTTC. Complete variable domain (other parts from reference TRBV2 and TRBJ2-1): EPEVTQTPSHQVTQMGQEVILRCVPISNHLYFYWYRQILGQKVEFLVSFYNNEISEKSEIFDDQFSVERPDGSNFTLKIRSTKLEDSAMYFCASSGLAVEQFFGPGTRLTVL.

V gene TRBV7-2 combines with J gene TRBJ2-1; D unresolved. Trimming took off 5 bases at V and 0 bases at J, with 11 bases between the two ends. The germline V gene encodes CDR1 SGHTA and CDR2 FQGNSA. The CDR3 sequence is 15 residues long. In nucleotides, the CDR3 is TGTGCCAGCAGCACCCATTCCAGCTCCTACAATGAGCAGTTCTTC. Protein product: CASSTHSSSYNEQFF.

CDR3 nucleotides: TGTGCCAGCAGTTACTCGGCAGGGGGTCTCGACGAGCAGTACTTC. Amino acids: CASSYSAGGLDEQYF. The chain joins TRBV6-5 to TRBJ2-7, with TRBD1 identical over 7 bases. The CDR3 length is 15 residues. The V gene's germline CDR1 is MNHEY and CDR2 SVGAGI. V gave up 0 bases and J gave up 5 bases; unmatched junction bases: 7.

V usage is TRBV5-5 and J usage is TRBJ1-2; unclear D gene. Germline values: CDR1 SGHKS, CDR2 YYEKEE (reference sequence). Trimming stripped 0 bases from V and 4 bases from J, with 10 bases between. The CDR3 is 14 residues long. The DNA for the CDR3 is TGTGCCAGCAGCTTGGTGAGGGCTAGCTATGGCTACACCTTC. Its protein product is CASSLVRASYGYTF.

The CDR3 region is CSVRAGSLSGNTIYF. DNA for the CDR3: TGCAGCGTACGAGCAGGGTCGCTCTCTGGAAACACCATATATTTT. The rearrangement joins TRBV29-1 to TRBJ1-3; D may be TRBD1 (5 bases). Between the trimmed V and J ends, which lost 6 bases and 0 bases, there was a span of 15 bases. Germline CDR1 is SQVTM and CDR2 is ANQGSEA. The CDR3 length is 15 residues.

For the CDR3, the DNA is TGTGCCAGCAGCCAACAACCCGGGGGAGTGGGTGAGCAGTACTTC. Protein product: CASSQQPGGVGEQYF. This chain uses TRBV3-1 (or the pseudogene TRBV3-2) with TRBJ2-7, with D perhaps matching TRBD2 (6 bases). V was pared by 2 bases and J by 7 bases, with 18 bases between. Per germline, CDR1 LGHDT and CDR2 YNNKEL (reference sequence). The CDR3 contains 15 residues.

The rearrangement links TRBV2 to TRBJ2-3; 8 bases are a match to TRBD1. With 4 bases clipped from V and 3 bases from J, the junction kept 3 bases outside the gene matches. Per germline, CDR1 SNHLY and CDR2 FYNNEI. This CDR3 is 14 amino acids long. In DNA, the CDR3 is TGTGCCAGCAGTGCAGGGGGCAGTACAGATACGCAGTATTTT. It encodes CASSAGGSTDTQYF.

For the CDR3, the DNA is TGTGCCACCAGCAGAGATCTCTCAGCGGGTGTTTCCGGGGAGCTGTTTTTT. Translation: CATSRDLSAGVSGELFF. The V and J genes are TRBV15 and TRBJ2-2, with D possibly TRBD2 on 6 matching bases. Trimming stripped 0 bases from V and 6 bases from J, with 17 bases between. Germline assignment: CDR1 LNHNV and CDR2 YYDKDF (reference sequence). The CDR3 is 17 amino acids.

This sequence joins TRBV5-1 and TRBJ2-1; D is perhaps TRBD1 (6 bases). The CDR3 covers 13 residues. CDR1 and CDR2 (germline): SGHRS, YFSETQ. Trimming pared 1 base from V and 9 bases from J, leaving 11 bases between. CDR3 DNA: TGCGCCAGCAGCTTGATAGGGGGTGGTGAGCAGTTCTTC. It is translated as CASSLIGGGEQFF.

The chain uses TRBV19 and TRBJ1-5, with 12 bases lining up with TRBD1. Germline V gene sequence: CDR1 LNHDA, CDR2 SQIVND (reference sequence). With 5 bases clipped from V and 1 base from J, the junction kept 6 bases outside the gene matches. This CDR3 region has 17 residues. The DNA for the CDR3 is TGTGCCAGTAGTGCGGGACAGGGGGCAGCAAGCAATCAGCCCCAGCATTTT. It encodes CASSAGQGAASNQPQHF. Using reference TRBV19 and TRBJ1-5 for the parts outside the CDR3, the full variable domain is DGGITQSPKYLFRKEGQNVTLSCEQNLNHDAMYWYRQDPGQGLRLIYYSQIVNDFQKGDIAEGYSVSREKKESFPLTVTSAQKNPTAFYLCASSAGQGAASNQPQHFGDGTRLSIL.

The genes are TRBV28 and TRBJ1-6; 12 nucleotides line up with TRBD1. Germline lookup yields CDR1 MDHEN and CDR2 SYDVKM. The J segment lost 9 bases and the V segment lost 5 bases, leaving 5 bases of the junction unmatched. The CDR3 consists of 15 residues. This chain's CDR3 is CASSVPGQGASPLHF. The CDR3 coding sequence is TGTGCCAGCAGTGTCCCGGGACAGGGGGCTTCACCCCTCCACTTT. The whole variable domain, remainder taken from reference TRBV28 and TRBJ1-6, is DVKVTQSSRYLVKRTGEKVFLECVQDMDHENMFWYRQDPGLGLRLIYFSYDVKMKEKGDIPEGYSVSREKKERFSLILESASTNQTSMYLCASSVPGQGASPLHFGNGTRLTVT.

The J gene is TRBJ2-1, the V gene TRBV6-4, with 12 bases that match TRBD2. The CDR3 extends over 15 amino acids. Germline V CDR1 and CDR2: MRHNA, SNTAGT. Trimming at V came to 3 bases and at J to 5 bases, leaving 2 bases not matched to a gene. The CDR3 here is CASSELAGGNNEQFF. The CDR3 DNA is TGTGCCAGCAGTGAACTAGCGGGGGGTAACAATGAGCAGTTCTTC.

The rearrangement links TRBV28 to TRBJ1-4; 7 positions agree with TRBD1. The V gene's germline CDR1 is MDHEN and CDR2 SYDVKM. The CDR3 runs to 17 residues. The V gene end was trimmed by 6 bases and the J gene end by 7 bases; junction bases not matched to a gene: 17. The CDR3 bases are TGTGCCAGCAGCACGCACCCTTTAGGGGGCGGAGGTGAAAAACTGTTTTTT. This codes for CASSTHPLGGGGEKLFF.